Listed below are T cell receptor beta chains from one sample, sequenced in a study of blood T cell repertoires in COVID-19. Assay: immunoSEQ multiplex PCR; the TCRdb copy retains only in-frame clones and omits some. In the table there are 300,000 to 350,000 clones, 75% to 90% of which are singletons. Sequenced material: PBMCs or T cells enriched from blood (not recorded which). All receptors come from a man younger than 40 who had recovered from COVID-19. The CDR3 runs from the conserved cysteine through the conserved F or W. A D gene is named only where the DNA matches it firmly. For some rows the clone size is stated as once, few or many, or as a class when expanded; others skip it.

CDR3nt	CDR3aa	abundance	v_gene	j_gene	d_gene
TGCGCCAGCAGCTTGGGACAGTCTGGAAACACCATATATTTT	CASSLGQSGNTIYF	-	TRBV5-1	TRBJ1-3	-
TGTGCCAGCAGTTACGGGACAGCCATGAACACTGAAGCTTTCTTT	CASSYGTAMNTEAFF	-	TRBV28	TRBJ1-1	TRBD1
TGTGCCAGTAGACCGACTAGCGTAGCCACAGATACGCAGTATTTT	CASRPTSVATDTQYF	-	TRBV19	TRBJ2-3	TRBD2
TGTGCCAGCAGTACTGGGGACAGCCGCAATCAGCCCCAGCATTTT	CASSTGDSRNQPQHF	-	TRBV6-5	TRBJ1-5	TRBD1
TGTGCCAGCAGTTTGGTAGCGGGGTTTAGCACAGATACGCAGTATTTT	CASSLVAGFSTDTQYF	-	TRBV27	TRBJ2-3	TRBD2
TGTGCCAGCAGTGAATTTAGCGGGGGGTCGAGCTCCTACGAGCAGTACTTC	CASSEFSGGSSSYEQYF	-	TRBV25-1	TRBJ2-7	TRBD2
TGCGCCAGCAGCCCCAACAACAGGGGATGGACTGAAGCTTTCTTT	CASSPNNRGWTEAFF	few	TRBV5-1	TRBJ1-1	TRBD1
TGTGCCAGCAAGCCCGGGGGATATAATTCACCCCTCCACTTT	CASKPGGYNSPLHF	-	TRBV6-5	TRBJ1-6	-
TGTGCCAGCAGCCGCCCGACAGGGTACAATTCACCCCTCCACTTT	CASSRPTGYNSPLHF	once	TRBV28	TRBJ1-6	TRBD1
TGTGCCAGCAGCGTGGACAGTCTCTATGGCTACACCTTC	CASSVDSLYGYTF	-	TRBV5-4	TRBJ1-2	-
TGTGCCACCAGCAGAAGCTTGGGACAGGGGGACAATCAGCCCCAGCATTTT	CATSRSLGQGDNQPQHF	-	TRBV15	TRBJ1-5	TRBD1
TGCGCCAGCAGCCCCGGGCTAGCGGGAGGCACAGATACGCAGTATTTT	CASSPGLAGGTDTQYF	-	TRBV5-1	TRBJ2-3	TRBD2
TGCGCCAGCAGATCTCCGGACTCGACTGAAGCTTTCTTT	CASRSPDSTEAFF	-	TRBV5-1	TRBJ1-1	-
TGTGCCAGCAGCCAAGCGGGGTCTACAGAGCAGTACTTC	CASSQAGSTEQYF	-	TRBV3-1/TRBV3-2	TRBJ2-7	-
TGTGCCAGTAGTATTCCCACCGACAGGGGAACTCAGCCCCAGCATTTT	CASSIPTDRGTQPQHF	-	TRBV19	TRBJ1-5	TRBD1
TGCGCCAGCAGCCAAGAGTCTAGCTCCTACGAGCAGTACTTC	CASSQESSSYEQYF	-	TRBV4-1	TRBJ2-7	-
TGTGCCAGCTCACCCCCTGGGCAGCCTGCTAACTATGGCTACACCTTC	CASSPPGQPANYGYTF	-	TRBV18	TRBJ1-2	-
TGTGCCAGCAAGGGTCGGACTAAGGGGATCTACGAGCAGTACTTC	CASKGRTKGIYEQYF	-	TRBV2	TRBJ2-7	-
TGTGCCAGCAGCTTAAACAGGGACTCACCCCTCCACTTT	CASSLNRDSPLHF	-	TRBV11-3	TRBJ1-6	-
TGTGCCAGCAGTTTTGACATCAGCTCCTACGAGCAGTACTTC	CASSFDISSYEQYF	few	TRBV6-2/TRBV6-3	TRBJ2-7	-
TGTGCCAGCAGTGAGTGGCAGGGTGTCACTAATGAAAAACTGTTTTTT	CASSEWQGVTNEKLFF	-	TRBV2	TRBJ1-4	-
TGTGCCAGCAGTGAAATCGGGGACAGGGTCTACGAGCAGTACTTC	CASSEIGDRVYEQYF	-	TRBV2	TRBJ2-7	TRBD1
TGTGCCAGCAGTTTGTGGAACAGGGATTATTCACCCCTCCACTTT	CASSLWNRDYSPLHF	-	TRBV28	TRBJ1-6	-
TGTGCCAGCACGTGGGAGCACACGCAGTATTTT	CASTWEHTQYF	-	TRBV6-5	TRBJ2-3	-
TGTGCCAGCAGCTTGGGGGCGAGGGGTGAGCAGTTCTTC	CASSLGARGEQFF	-	TRBV7-3	TRBJ2-1	-
TGTGCCATCAGTGACCCGACAGGGGCCAATGAAAAACTGTTTTTT	CAISDPTGANEKLFF	once	TRBV10-3	TRBJ1-4	TRBD1
TGTGCCAGCAGCTTAGAAGGAGGGCTAACTGAAGCTTTCTTT	CASSLEGGLTEAFF	-	TRBV7-9	TRBJ1-1	-
TGTGCCAGCAGGTTAAGGACAGAGCAAGAGACCCAGTACTTC	CASRLRTEQETQYF	-	TRBV13	TRBJ2-5	-
TGTGCCAGCAGTGAAATGTGGGGCGGTAATGAAAAACTGTTTTTT	CASSEMWGGNEKLFF	once	TRBV6-1	TRBJ1-4	-